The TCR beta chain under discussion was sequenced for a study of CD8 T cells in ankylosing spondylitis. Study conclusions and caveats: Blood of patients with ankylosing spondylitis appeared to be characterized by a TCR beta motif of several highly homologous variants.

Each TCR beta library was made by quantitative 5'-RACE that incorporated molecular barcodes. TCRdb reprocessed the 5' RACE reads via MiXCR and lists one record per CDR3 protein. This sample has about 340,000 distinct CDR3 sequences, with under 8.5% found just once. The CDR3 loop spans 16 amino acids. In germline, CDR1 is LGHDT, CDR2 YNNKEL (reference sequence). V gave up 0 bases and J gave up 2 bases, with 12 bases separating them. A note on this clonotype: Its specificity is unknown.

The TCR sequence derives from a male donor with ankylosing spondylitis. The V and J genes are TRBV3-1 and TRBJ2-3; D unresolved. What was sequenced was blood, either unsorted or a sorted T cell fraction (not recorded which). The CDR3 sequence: CASSQDRFVFTDTQYF. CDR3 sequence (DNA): TGTGCCAGCAGCCAAGATCGGTTCGTATTCACAGATACGCAGTATTTT.